This TCR beta chain was sequenced in a study of OX40 agonist ivuxolimab in advanced cancers. Broadly, across the study: The costimulatory receptor OX40 (CD134) was targeted by ivuxolimab, a fully human IgG2 agonistic monoclonal antibody. Intravenous ivuxolimab was administered to patients every 2 weeks at six dose levels: 0.01, 0.1, 0.3, 1.5, 3 and 10 mg/kg. Among the roughly 50 dose-escalation patients, approximately 20 had hepatocellular carcinoma, roughly 15 melanoma, 9 renal cell carcinoma and 9 head and neck cancer. In the dose-escalation cohort, 65% to 85% of patients were male, and the mean age was around 65 years with a range of roughly 20 to 85. Patients were allowed to have had prior anti-PD-1, anti-PD-L1 or anti-CTLA-4 therapy, and approximately 40% of the dose-escalation patients had previously received checkpoint inhibitors. Partial responses occurred in three dose-escalation patients: two with cutaneous melanoma and one with hepatocellular carcinoma. Peripheral TCRbeta sequencing aimed to test whether ivuxolimab altered TCR sequence diversity and caused clonal T-cell expansion. The paper covers the monotherapy dose-escalation part of the phase I ivuxolimab trial, which included N ≈ 57 patients. What the authors observed across the whole study: Low levels of normalized T-cell clonal expansion were also shown by some nonresponding patients. After ivuxolimab, CD8+ T cells had more expanded clones than CD4+ T cells on average. At doses of 0.1 to 3.0 mg/kg, clonal expansion of both CD4+ and CD8+ blood T cells was observed from baseline to week 6. In partial responders in the 0.1-3.0 mg/kg groups, normalized peripheral clonal expansion was found to be among the lowest, especially among CD8+ T cells. Which antigens the clonally expanded peripheral T cells were specific for was not determined.

The trial excluded patients who had a history of autoimmune disease or were on systemic immunosuppression. Peripheral blood for TCR sequencing was collected from all dose cohorts at baseline, on cycle 4 day 1, and on cycle 7 day 1. The samples were drawn from a first-in-human, open-label, multicenter phase I dose-escalation trial of ivuxolimab. The trial enrolled adults with locally advanced or metastatic head and neck squamous cell, hepatocellular, melanoma or renal cell carcinoma. Before TCR sequencing, CD4+ T cells and CD8+ T cells were sorted from peripheral blood as separate populations. To sequence the TCRbeta CDR3 region, genomic DNA was isolated from the sorted cells. TCRbeta CDR3 regions were sequenced using the immunoSEQ Assay. In TCRdb, the immuneACCESS table is reduced to in-frame sequences with V and J assigned. These tables do not hold every clone; where another copy was compared, an unresolved V gene accounts for under half, and the others remain unexplained. The table for this sample lists about 55,000 clones; approximately 80% of them were counted only once. The top ten constitute roughly 4.2% of the sample.

In this sample, this clone turned up once. The antigen it binds to is not known. The record has no base qualities; no much larger clone is one base away. This TCR derives from an adult with an advanced solid tumor such as melanoma, head and neck, liver or kidney cancer. Sequencing was performed on CD4+ or CD8+ T cells sorted from blood, taken in a trial of the OX40 agonist ivuxolimab.

CDR3 loop: CASSQEPSSGNTIYF. The sequenced DNA is TGCGCCAGCAGCCAAGAGCCCAGCTCTGGAAACACCATATATTTT. The chain is made from TRBV4-3 and TRBJ1-3; no D gene call is confident. The V and J ends are trimmed by 0 bases and 0 bases, leaving 6 bases between them. The germline V gene specifies LGHNA as CDR1 and YSLEER as CDR2. Including cysteine and phenylalanine, the CDR3 has 15 amino acids. Of all the DNA, just the CDR3 is kept, 45 bases in frame from base 1.